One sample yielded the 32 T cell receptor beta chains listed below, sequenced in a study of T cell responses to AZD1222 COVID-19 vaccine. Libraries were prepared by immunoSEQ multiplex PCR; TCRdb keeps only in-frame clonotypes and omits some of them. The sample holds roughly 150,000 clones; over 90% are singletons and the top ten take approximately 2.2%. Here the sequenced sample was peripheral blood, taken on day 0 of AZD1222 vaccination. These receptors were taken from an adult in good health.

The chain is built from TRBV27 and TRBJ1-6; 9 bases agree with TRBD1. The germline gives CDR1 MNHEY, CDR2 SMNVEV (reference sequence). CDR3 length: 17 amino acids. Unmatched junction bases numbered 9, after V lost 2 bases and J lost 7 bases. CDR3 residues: CASSLPPQGARNSPLHF. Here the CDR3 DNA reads TGTGCCAGCAGTTTACCGCCACAGGGGGCTAGGAATTCACCCCTCCACTTT.

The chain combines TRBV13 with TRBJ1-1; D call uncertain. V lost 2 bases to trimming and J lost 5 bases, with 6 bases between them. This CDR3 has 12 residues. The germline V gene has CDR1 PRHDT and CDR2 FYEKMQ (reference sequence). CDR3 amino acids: CASSLMGTEAFF. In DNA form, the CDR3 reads TGTGCCAGCAGCTTAATGGGGACTGAAGCTTTCTTT.

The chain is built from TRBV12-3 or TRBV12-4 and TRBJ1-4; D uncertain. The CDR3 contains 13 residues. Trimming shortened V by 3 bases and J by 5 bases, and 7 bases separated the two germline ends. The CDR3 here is CASSFTQNEKLFF. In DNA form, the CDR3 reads TGTGCCAGCAGTTTCACTCAAAATGAAAAACTGTTTTTT.

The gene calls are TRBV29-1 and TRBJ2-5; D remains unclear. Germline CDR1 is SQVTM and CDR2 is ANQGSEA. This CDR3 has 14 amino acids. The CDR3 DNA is TGCAGTGTACGACCAGCCGGCAAGCGAGAGACCCAGTACTTC. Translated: CSVRPAGKRETQYF.

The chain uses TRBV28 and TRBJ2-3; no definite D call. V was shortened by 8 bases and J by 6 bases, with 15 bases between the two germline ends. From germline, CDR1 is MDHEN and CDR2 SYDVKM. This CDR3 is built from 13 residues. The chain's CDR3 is CASLDSLRDTQYF. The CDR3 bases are TGTGCCAGCCTAGACTCCCTTAGGGATACGCAGTATTTT.

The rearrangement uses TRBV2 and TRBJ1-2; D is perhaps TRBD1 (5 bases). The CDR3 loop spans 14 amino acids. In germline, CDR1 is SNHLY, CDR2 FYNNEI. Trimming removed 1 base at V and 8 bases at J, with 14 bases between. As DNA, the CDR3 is TGTGCCAGCAGTGAAGGCCAGCAAGGGGACGGCTACACCTTC. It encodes CASSEGQQGDGYTF.

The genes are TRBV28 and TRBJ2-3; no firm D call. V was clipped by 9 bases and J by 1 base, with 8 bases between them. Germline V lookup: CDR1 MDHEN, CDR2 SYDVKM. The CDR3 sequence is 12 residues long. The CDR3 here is CARPHGTDTQYF. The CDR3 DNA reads TGTGCCAGACCCCATGGCACAGATACGCAGTATTTT.

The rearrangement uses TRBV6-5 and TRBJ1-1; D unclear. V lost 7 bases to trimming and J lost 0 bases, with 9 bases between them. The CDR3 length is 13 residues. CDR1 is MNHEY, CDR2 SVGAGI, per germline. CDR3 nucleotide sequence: TGTGCCAGCAATAAGGTGATGAACACTGAAGCTTTCTTT. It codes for CASNKVMNTEAFF.

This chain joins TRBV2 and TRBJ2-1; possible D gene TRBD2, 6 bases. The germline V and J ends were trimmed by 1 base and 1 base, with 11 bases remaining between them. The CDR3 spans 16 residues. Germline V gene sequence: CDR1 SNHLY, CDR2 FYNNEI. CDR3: CASSEGVSGSYNEQFF. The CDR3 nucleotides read TGTGCCAGCAGTGAAGGGGTAAGCGGGTCCTACAATGAGCAGTTCTTC.

CDR3 nucleotide sequence: TGTGCCAGCAGCAGGGGCGACAGGGGAGAGACCCAGTACTTC. It translates to CASSRGDRGETQYF. J is TRBJ2-5 and V is TRBV7-2; 8 positions agree with TRBD1. CDR3 size: 14 residues. Germline V gene data show CDR1 as SGHTA and CDR2 as FQGNSA. The V gene end was trimmed by 5 bases and the J gene end by 4 bases; junction bases not matched to a gene: 6.

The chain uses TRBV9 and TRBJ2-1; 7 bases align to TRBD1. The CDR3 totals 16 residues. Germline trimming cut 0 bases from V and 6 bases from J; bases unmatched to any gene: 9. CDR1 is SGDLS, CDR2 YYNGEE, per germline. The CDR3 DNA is TGTGCCAGCAGCGTAGGACAGGGTGGCTTGAGCAATGAGCAGTTCTTC. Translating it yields CASSVGQGGLSNEQFF.

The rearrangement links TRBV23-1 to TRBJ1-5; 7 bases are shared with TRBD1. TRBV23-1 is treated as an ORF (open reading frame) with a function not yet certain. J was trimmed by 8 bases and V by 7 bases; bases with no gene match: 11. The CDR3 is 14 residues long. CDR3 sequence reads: CASKLDRESEPQHF. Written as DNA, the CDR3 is TGCGCCAGCAAGCTTGACAGGGAAAGTGAGCCCCAGCATTTT.

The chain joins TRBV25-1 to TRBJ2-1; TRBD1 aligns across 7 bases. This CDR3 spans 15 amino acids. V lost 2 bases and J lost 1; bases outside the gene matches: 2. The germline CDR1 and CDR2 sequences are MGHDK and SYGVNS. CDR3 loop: CASSEGTESYNEQFF. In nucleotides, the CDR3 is TGTGCCAGCAGTGAAGGGACAGAATCCTACAATGAGCAGTTCTTC.

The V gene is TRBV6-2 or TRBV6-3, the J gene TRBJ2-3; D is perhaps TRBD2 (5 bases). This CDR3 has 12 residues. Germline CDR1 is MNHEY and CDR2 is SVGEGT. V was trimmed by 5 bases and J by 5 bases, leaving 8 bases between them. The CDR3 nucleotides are TGTGCCAGCAGTCTAGCCGTAGATACGCAGTATTTT. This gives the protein CASSLAVDTQYF.

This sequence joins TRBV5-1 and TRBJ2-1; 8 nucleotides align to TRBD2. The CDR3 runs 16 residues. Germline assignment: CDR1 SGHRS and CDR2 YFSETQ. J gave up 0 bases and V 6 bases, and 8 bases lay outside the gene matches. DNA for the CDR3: TGCGCCAGCACCCACATAGCGGGGACCTCCTACAATGAGCAGTTCTTC. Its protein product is CASTHIAGTSYNEQFF. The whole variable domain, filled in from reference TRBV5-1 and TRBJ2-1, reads KAGVTQTPRYLIKTRGQQVTLSCSPISGHRSVSWYQQTPGQGLQFLFEYFSETQRNKGNFPGRFSGRQFSNSRSEMNVSTLELGDSALYLCASTHIAGTSYNEQFFGPGTRLTVL.

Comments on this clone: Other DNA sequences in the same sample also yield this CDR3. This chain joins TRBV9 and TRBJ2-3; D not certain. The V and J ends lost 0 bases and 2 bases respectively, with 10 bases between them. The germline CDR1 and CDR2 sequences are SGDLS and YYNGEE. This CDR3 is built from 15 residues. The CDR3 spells CASSVDAESTDTQYF. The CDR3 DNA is TGTGCCAGCAGCGTAGACGCCGAGTCCACAGATACGCAGTATTTT.

CDR3 residues: CASSIDGVNEQFF. DNA of the CDR3: TGTGCCAGTAGTATAGATGGCGTGAATGAGCAGTTCTTC. The J gene is TRBJ2-1, the V gene TRBV19; D unresolved. This CDR3 is built from 13 residues. From germline, CDR1 is LNHDA and CDR2 SQIVND (reference sequence). Deletions cut 0 bases from V and 7 bases from J, with 7 bases between.

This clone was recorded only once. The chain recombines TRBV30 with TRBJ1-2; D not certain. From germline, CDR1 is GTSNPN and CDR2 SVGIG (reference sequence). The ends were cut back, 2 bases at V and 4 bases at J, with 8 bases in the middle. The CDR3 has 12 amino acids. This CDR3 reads CAWSQSRYGYTF. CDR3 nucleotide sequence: TGTGCCTGGAGTCAGTCCCGCTATGGCTACACCTTC.

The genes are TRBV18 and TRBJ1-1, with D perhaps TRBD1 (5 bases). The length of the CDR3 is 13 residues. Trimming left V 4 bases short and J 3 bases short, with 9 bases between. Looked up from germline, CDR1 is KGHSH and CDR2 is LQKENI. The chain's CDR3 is CASSQGKDTEAFF. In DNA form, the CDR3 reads TGTGCCAGCTCACAGGGGAAGGACACTGAAGCTTTCTTT.

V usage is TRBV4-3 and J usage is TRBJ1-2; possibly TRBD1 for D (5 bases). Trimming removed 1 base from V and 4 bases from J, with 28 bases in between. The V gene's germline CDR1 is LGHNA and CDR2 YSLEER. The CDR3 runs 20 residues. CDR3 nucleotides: TGCGCCAGCAGCCAAGGAAGCTACGCGCAGGGCCAAGCTGCGAGCTATGGCTACACCTTC. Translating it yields CASSQGSYAQGQAASYGYTF.

This chain's CDR3 is CASSADSIKYNEQFF. The CDR3 DNA reads as TGTGCCAGCAGTGCCGACTCGATCAAATACAATGAGCAGTTCTTC. The V call is TRBV6-2 or TRBV6-3, the J call TRBJ2-1; D ambiguous. Germline lookup yields CDR1 MNHEY and CDR2 SVGEGT. The CDR3 runs to 15 residues. Trimming stripped 5 bases from V and 4 bases from J, with 15 bases between.

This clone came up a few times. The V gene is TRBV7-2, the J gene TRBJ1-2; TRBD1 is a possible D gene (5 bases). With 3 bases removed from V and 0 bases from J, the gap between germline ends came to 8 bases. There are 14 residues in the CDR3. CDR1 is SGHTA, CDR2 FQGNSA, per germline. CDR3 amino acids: CASSFRTTNYGYTF. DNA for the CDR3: TGTGCCAGCAGCTTTAGGACAACTAACTATGGCTACACCTTC.

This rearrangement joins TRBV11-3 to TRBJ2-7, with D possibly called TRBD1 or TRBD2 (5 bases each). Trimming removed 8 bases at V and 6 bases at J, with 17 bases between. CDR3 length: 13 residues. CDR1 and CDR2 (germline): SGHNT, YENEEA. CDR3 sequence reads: CASGRDRLGEQYF. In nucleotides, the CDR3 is TGTGCCAGCGGCCGGGACCGCCTGGGCGAGCAGTACTTC.

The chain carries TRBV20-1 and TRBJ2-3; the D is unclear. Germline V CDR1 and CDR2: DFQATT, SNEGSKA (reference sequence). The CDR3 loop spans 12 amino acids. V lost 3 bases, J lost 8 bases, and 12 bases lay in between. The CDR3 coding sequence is TGCAGTGCTAGTTCGTCAGGCGGTACGCAGTATTTT. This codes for CSASSSGGTQYF.

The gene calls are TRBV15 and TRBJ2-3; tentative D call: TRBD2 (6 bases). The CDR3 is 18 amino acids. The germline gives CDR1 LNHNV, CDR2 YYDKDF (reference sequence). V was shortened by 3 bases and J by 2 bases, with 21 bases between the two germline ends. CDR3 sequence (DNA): TGTGCCACCAGCAGGGGACCCTCGAGACTAGAGATCACAGATACGCAGTATTTT. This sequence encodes CATSRGPSRLEITDTQYF.

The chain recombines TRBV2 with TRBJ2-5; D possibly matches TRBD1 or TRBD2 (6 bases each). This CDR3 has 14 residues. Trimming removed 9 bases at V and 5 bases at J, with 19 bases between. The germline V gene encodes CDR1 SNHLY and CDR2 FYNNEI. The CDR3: CASVSGGGFETQYF. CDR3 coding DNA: TGTGCCAGTGTTTCAGGAGGGGGTTTCGAGACCCAGTACTTC.

The CDR3 region has the DNA TGTGCCAGCAGTCGCGGGACACCGGATAATTCACCCCTCCACTTT. It yields the protein CASSRGTPDNSPLHF. The V gene is TRBV6-5, the J gene TRBJ1-6; tentatively, D is TRBD1 (6 bases). Germline V gene sequence: CDR1 MNHEY, CDR2 SVGAGI. The CDR3 spans 15 residues. V was cut by 5 bases and J by 5 bases, with 13 bases left in between.

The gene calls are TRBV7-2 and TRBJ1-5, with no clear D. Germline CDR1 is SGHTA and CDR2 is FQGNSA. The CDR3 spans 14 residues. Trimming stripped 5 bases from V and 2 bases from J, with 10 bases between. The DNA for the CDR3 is TGTGCCAGCAGCGCCACGGTAGGCAATCAGCCCCAGCATTTT. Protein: CASSATVGNQPQHF. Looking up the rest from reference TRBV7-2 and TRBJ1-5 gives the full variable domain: GAGVSQSPSNKVTEKGKDVELRCDPISGHTALYWYRQSLGQGLEFLIYFQGNSAPDKSGLPSDRFSAERTGGSVSTLTIQRTQQEDSAVYLCASSATVGNQPQHFGDGTRLSIL.

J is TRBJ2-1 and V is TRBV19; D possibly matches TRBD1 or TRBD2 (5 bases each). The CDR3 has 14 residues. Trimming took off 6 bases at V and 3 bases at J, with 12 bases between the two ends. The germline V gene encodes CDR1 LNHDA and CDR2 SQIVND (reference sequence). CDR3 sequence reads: CASSSGRIYNEQFF. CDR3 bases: TGTGCCAGTAGCTCGGGGCGAATCTACAATGAGCAGTTCTTC.

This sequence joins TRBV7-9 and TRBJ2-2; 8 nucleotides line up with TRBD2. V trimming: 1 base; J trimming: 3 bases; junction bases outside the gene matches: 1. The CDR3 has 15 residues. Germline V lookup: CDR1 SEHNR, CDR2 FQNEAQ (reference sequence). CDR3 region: CASSLEAGDTGELFF. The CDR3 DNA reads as TGTGCCAGCAGCTTAGAAGCGGGAGACACCGGGGAGCTGTTTTTT.

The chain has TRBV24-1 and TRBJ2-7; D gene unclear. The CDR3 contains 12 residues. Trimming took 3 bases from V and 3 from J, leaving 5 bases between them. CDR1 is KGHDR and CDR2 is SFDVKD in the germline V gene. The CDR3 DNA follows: TGTGCCACCAGTGATCAAGACTACGAGCAGTACTTC. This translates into CATSDQDYEQYF.

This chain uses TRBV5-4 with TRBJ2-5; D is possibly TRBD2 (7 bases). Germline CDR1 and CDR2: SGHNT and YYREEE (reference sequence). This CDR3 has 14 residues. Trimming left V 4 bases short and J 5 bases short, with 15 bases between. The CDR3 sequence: CASSEFRGAETQYF. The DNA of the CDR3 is TGTGCCAGCAGCGAGTTTCGGGGGGCCGAGACCCAGTACTTC.